This T cell receptor beta chain came from a study of cytomegalovirus exposure and HLA in healthy donors. PCR used 60 Vbeta primers and 13 Jbeta primers. Sequenced by immunoSEQ multiplex PCR; TCRdb stores in-frame clones only, minus some. The sample consists of 190,000 or so clones, about four fifths of them appearing once. Germline values: CDR1 KGHSH, CDR2 LQKENI. The V end was cut by 5 bases, the J end by 0 bases, with 16 bases between. This CDR3 is built from 16 residues. The specimen was PBMCs. V and J are TRBV18 and TRBJ1-1, with a weak D call TRBD1 (6 bases). The source of this sequence is a man aged 45 to 65 in good health and CMV-seronegative. Here the CDR3 DNA reads TGTGCCAGCTCATTACAGGGAAGCGGGGTGAACACTGAAGCTTTCTTT. Its protein is CASSLQGSGVNTEAFF.